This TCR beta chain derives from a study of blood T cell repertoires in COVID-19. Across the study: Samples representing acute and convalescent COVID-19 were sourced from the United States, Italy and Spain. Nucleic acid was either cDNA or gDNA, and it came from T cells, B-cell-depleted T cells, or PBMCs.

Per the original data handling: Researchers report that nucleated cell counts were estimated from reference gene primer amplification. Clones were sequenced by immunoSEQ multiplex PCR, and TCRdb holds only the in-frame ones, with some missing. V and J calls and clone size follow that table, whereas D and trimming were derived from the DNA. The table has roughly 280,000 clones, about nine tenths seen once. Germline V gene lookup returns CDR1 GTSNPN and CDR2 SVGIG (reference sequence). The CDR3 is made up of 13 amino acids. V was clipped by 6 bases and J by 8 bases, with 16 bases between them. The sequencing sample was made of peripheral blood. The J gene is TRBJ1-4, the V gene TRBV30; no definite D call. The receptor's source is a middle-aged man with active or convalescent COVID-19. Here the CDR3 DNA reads TGTGCCTGTCAACCGACAAGTAAGGAAAAACTGTTTTTT. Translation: CACQPTSKEKLFF.